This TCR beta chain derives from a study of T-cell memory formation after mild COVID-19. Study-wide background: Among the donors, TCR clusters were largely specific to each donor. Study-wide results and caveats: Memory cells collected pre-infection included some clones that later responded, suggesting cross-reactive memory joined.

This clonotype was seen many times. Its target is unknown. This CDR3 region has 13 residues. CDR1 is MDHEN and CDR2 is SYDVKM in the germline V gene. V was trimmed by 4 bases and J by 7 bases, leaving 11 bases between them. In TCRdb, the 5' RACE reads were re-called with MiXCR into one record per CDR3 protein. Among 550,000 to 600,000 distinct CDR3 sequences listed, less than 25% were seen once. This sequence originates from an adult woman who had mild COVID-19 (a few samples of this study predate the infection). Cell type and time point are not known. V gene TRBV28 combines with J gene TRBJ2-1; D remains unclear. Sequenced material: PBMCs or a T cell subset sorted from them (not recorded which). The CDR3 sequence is CASSSYQVNEQFF. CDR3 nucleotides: TGTGCCAGCAGTTCCTACCAGGTTAATGAGCAGTTCTTC.